This TCR beta chain emerged from a study of shared clonotypes between healthy human individuals. General study results and limits: Lower generation probabilities were found for non-shared clonotypes than for those shared by all four donors.

Clones were read by immunoSEQ multiplex PCR, and TCRdb kept only the in-frame ones, dropping some. The table has about a million clones, under 80% seen once; the top ten hold about 1.5%. Notes on this clone: Its antigen is not identified.

Specimen: memory CD4+ T cells sorted from blood. Noted subset: CD45RA-negative fraction. This clonotype originated in a man aged 18 to 30 in good health.

CDR3 coding DNA: TGTGCCAGCAGCTCCTACCGGGACAGGGCGAACACCTTC. This encodes CASSSYRDRANTF. The chain carries TRBV7-2 and TRBJ1-2; 9 bases match TRBD1. Trimming took 4 bases from V and 12 from J; bases not matched to a gene: 9. CDR3 length: 13 residues. CDR1 and CDR2 from the germline V gene are SGHTA and FQGNSA.